The 20 T cell receptor beta chains below come from one sample, sequenced in a study of blood T cell repertoires in COVID-19. Profiling relied on immunoSEQ multiplex PCR, and the TCRdb table lists in-frame clones only, not all of them. Counted here are approximately 94,000 clones, about four fifths occurring once; the ten biggest clones make up roughly 24%. The sample taken for sequencing was peripheral blood. These receptors all come from a human donor in a cohort sampled during active COVID-19.

The chain has TRBV18 and TRBJ2-3, with 12 bases aligning to TRBD2. The germline V gene has CDR1 KGHSH and CDR2 LQKENI. This CDR3 is built from 18 residues. V dropped 1 base and J dropped 5; count of bases not matched to a gene: 10. CDR3 amino acids: CASSPLILAGGIQDTQYF. CDR3 bases: TGTGCCAGCTCACCACTCATCCTAGCGGGAGGGATCCAAGATACGCAGTATTTT.

The chain recombines TRBV28 with TRBJ1-2; TRBD1 aligns across 9 bases. The V and J ends lost 6 bases and 6 bases, in that order; junction bases with no gene match: 8. The CDR3 spans 14 residues. Germline CDR1 MDHEN, CDR2 SYDVKM. CDR3 bases: TGTGCCAGCAGACATCCACAGGGGGCCAATGGCTACACCTTC. It encodes CASRHPQGANGYTF.

The rearrangement joins TRBV18 to TRBJ1-3; no clear D gene. Germline V CDR1 and CDR2: KGHSH, LQKENI. V was pared by 0 bases and J by 0 bases, with 9 bases between. The CDR3 spans 16 residues. The CDR3 reads CASSPPTTVSGNTIYF. CDR3 sequence (DNA): TGTGCCAGCTCACCACCGACAACAGTCTCTGGAAACACCATATATTTT.

V gene TRBV7-2 combines with J gene TRBJ1-1, with 10 bases identical to TRBD1. Germline V gives CDR1 SGHTA, CDR2 FQGNSA. J was trimmed by 6 bases and V by 5 bases; bases with no gene match: 9. The CDR3 contains 15 residues. CDR3 protein: CASSPSGTGVPEAFF. CDR3 DNA sequence: TGTGCCAGCAGCCCGTCCGGGACAGGGGTTCCTGAAGCTTTCTTT.

V usage is TRBV27 and J usage is TRBJ1-1, with 8 bases lining up with TRBD1. The germline V gene has CDR1 MNHEY and CDR2 SMNVEV (reference sequence). The CDR3 is 13 amino acids. The ends lost 6 bases at V and 1 base at J; junction bases unmatched: 1. The CDR3 sequence: CASRDRANTEAFF. For the CDR3, the DNA is TGTGCCAGCAGGGACAGGGCGAACACTGAAGCTTTCTTT.

V gene TRBV7-2 combines with J gene TRBJ2-5; D possibly corresponds to TRBD2 (5 bases). Germline V gene lookup returns CDR1 SGHTA and CDR2 FQGNSA. The CDR3 loop spans 12 amino acids. The V and J ends lost 5 bases and 9 bases respectively, with 13 bases between them. The CDR3 loop is CASSDPPRAQYF. The DNA of the CDR3 is TGTGCCAGCAGCGATCCCCCGAGGGCCCAGTACTTC. Filled out from reference TRBV7-2 and TRBJ2-5, the complete variable domain reads GAGVSQSPSNKVTEKGKDVELRCDPISGHTALYWYRQSLGQGLEFLIYFQGNSAPDKSGLPSDRFSAERTGGSVSTLTIQRTQQEDSAVYLCASSDPPRAQYFGPGTRLLVL.

The sample holds a few counts of this clone. The chain employs TRBV9 and TRBJ2-1; TRBD2 agrees at 14 bases. The CDR3 is made up of 18 amino acids. J lost 4 bases, V lost 0 bases, and 6 bases had no gene match. CDR1 is SGDLS and CDR2 is YYNGEE in the germline V gene. The CDR3 here is CASSVGLAGGTRYNEQFF. Here the CDR3 DNA reads TGTGCCAGCAGCGTAGGACTAGCGGGAGGGACGAGGTACAATGAGCAGTTCTTC.

This clone was counted between two and nine times. V gene TRBV7-9 combines with J gene TRBJ2-3; 11 bases are shared with TRBD2. The CDR3 runs 16 residues. Germline lookup yields CDR1 SEHNR and CDR2 FQNEAQ (reference sequence). Trimming took 5 bases from V and 2 from J; bases not matched to a gene: 6. The CDR3 protein is CASSLRLAGNTDTQYF. The CDR3, as DNA: TGTGCCAGCAGCCTTCGACTAGCGGGAAACACAGATACGCAGTATTTT.

CDR3 DNA: TGTGCCAGCAGTTTAATCGGCAGGTCTGAAGCTTTCTTT. Encoded protein: CASSLIGRSEAFF. The chain uses TRBV28 and TRBJ1-1; D is ambiguous. With 2 bases removed from V and 6 bases from J, the gap between germline ends came to 10 bases. CDR3 size: 13 residues. Germline V lookup: CDR1 MDHEN, CDR2 SYDVKM.

V and J are TRBV3-1 (or the pseudogene TRBV3-2) and TRBJ2-1, with D possibly TRBD2 on 6 matching bases. Germline CDR1 LGHDT, CDR2 YNNKEL (reference sequence). Between the trimmed V and J ends, which lost 1 base and 4 bases, there was a span of 14 bases. The CDR3 extends over 16 amino acids. The CDR3 nucleotides are TGTGCCAGCAGCCAAGTCGTAGCGGTTGGGTACAATGAGCAGTTCTTC. It yields the protein CASSQVVAVGYNEQFF.

The chain uses TRBV7-2 and TRBJ2-7; the D gene is possibly TRBD1 (5 bases). This CDR3 has 13 residues. V was cut by 5 bases and J by 5 bases, with 13 bases left in between. Germline loops: CDR1 SGHTA, CDR2 FQGNSA. CDR3 in amino acids: CASSQNARDEQYF. Written as DNA, the CDR3 is TGTGCCAGCAGCCAAAACGCCAGGGACGAGCAGTACTTC.

The V call is TRBV29-1, the J call TRBJ2-2; the match to TRBD2 covers 8 bases. Germline CDR1 and CDR2: SQVTM and ANQGSEA. J was trimmed by 4 bases and V by 7 bases; bases with no gene match: 5. The CDR3 runs 13 residues. CDR3 residues: CSARGTSTGELFF. The CDR3 coding sequence is TGCAGCGCGAGGGGGACTAGCACCGGGGAGCTGTTTTTT.

This clone was seen a single time. The chain's CDR3 is CASSEQGGVQYF. The CDR3 DNA sequence: TGCGCCAGCAGTGAGCAGGGGGGAGTGCAGTACTTC. The rearrangement joins TRBV10-1 to TRBJ2-7; weak D call: TRBD1 (7 bases). V dropped 2 bases and J dropped 9 bases, with 11 bases sitting between them. The CDR3 contains 12 residues. Germline lookup yields CDR1 WNHNN and CDR2 SYGVQD (reference sequence).

This clone was found many times. The CDR3 sequence: CATATGGASSPEAFF. CDR3 DNA: TGTGCCACCGCGACAGGGGGCGCGTCAAGCCCCGAAGCTTTCTTT. The chain combines TRBV28 with TRBJ1-1; TRBD1 matches at 10 bases. The CDR3 runs 15 residues. Germline CDR1 and CDR2: MDHEN and SYDVKM. J gave up 8 bases and V 10 bases, and 16 bases lay outside the gene matches.

This chain joins TRBV3-1 (or the pseudogene TRBV3-2) and TRBJ2-7; D may be TRBD2 (5 bases). The germline CDR1 and CDR2 sequences are LGHDT and YNNKEL (reference sequence). The CDR3 length is 14 residues. Trimming took off 10 bases at V and 1 base at J, with 17 bases between the two ends. CDR3 sequence reads: CATSSPERSYEQYF. In DNA form, the CDR3 reads TGTGCCACTTCTTCCCCAGAGCGGTCCTACGAGCAGTACTTC.

This clone was observed a handful of times. This chain uses TRBV6-1 with TRBJ2-7; 15 bases are a match to TRBD2. Germline V CDR1 and CDR2: MNHNS, SASEGT. The length of the CDR3 is 16 residues. Losses at the gene ends were 4 bases for V and 6 bases for J; bases not matched to a gene: 7. The CDR3 reads CASSGTGLAGGGEQYF. The CDR3 DNA sequence: TGTGCCAGCAGTGGGACGGGACTAGCGGGAGGAGGCGAGCAGTACTTC.

This rearrangement joins TRBV2 to TRBJ1-5, with a weak D call TRBD1 (5 bases). Germline loops: CDR1 SNHLY, CDR2 FYNNEI. This CDR3 comprises 15 residues. Deletions cut 4 bases from V and 2 bases from J, with 12 bases between. CDR3 region: CASSGREGGNQPQHF. CDR3 DNA sequence: TGTGCCAGCAGTGGGAGGGAAGGGGGCAATCAGCCCCAGCATTTT. Full variable domain (outside the CDR3, taken from reference TRBV2 and TRBJ1-5): EPEVTQTPSHQVTQMGQEVILRCVPISNHLYFYWYRQILGQKVEFLVSFYNNEISEKSEIFDDQFSVERPDGSNFTLKIRSTKLEDSAMYFCASSGREGGNQPQHFGDGTRLSIL.

The chain links TRBV5-1 to TRBJ2-1; D gene ambiguous. Germline CDR1 is SGHRS and CDR2 is YFSETQ. The CDR3 is made up of 13 amino acids. V was clipped by 0 bases and J by 12 bases, with 13 bases between them. CDR3 loop: CASSLVVGTGQFF. CDR3 coding DNA: TGCGCCAGCAGCTTGGTGGTCGGCACGGGGCAGTTCTTC.

The chain has TRBV7-8 and TRBJ1-4, with 9 bases matching TRBD1. The CDR3 covers 20 residues. Trimming cost V 5 bases and J 0 bases; bases outside gene matches: 16. Germline V CDR1 and CDR2: SGHVS, FQNEAQ. CDR3 sequence: CASSETGGAVLFPTNEKLFF. The DNA for the CDR3 is TGTGCCAGCAGCGAAACAGGGGGCGCAGTCCTATTTCCAACTAATGAAAAACTGTTTTTT.

V usage is TRBV7-8 and J usage is TRBJ2-2; 11 bases are a match to TRBD2. The junction had 6 bases not matched to a gene; V was cut back by 5 bases and J by 7 bases. The CDR3 is 15 residues long. Looked up from germline, CDR1 is SGHVS and CDR2 is FQNEAQ. The CDR3 bases are TGTGCCAGCAGCCCAACTAGCGGGAGTAGCGGGGAGCTGTTTTTT. It codes for CASSPTSGSSGELFF.